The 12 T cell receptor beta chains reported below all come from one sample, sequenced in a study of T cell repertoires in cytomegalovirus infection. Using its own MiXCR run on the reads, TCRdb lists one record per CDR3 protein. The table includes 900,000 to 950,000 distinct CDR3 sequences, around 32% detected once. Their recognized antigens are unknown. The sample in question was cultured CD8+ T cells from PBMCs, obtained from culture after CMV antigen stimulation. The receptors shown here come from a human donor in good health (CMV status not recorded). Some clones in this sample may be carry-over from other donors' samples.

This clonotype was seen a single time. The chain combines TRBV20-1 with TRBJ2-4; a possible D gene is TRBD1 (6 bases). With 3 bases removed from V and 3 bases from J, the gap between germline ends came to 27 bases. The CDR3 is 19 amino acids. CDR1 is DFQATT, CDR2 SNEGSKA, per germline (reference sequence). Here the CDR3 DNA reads TGCAGTGCTAGTGTTTTAGGGGACATTTTAAAGAATGACAAAAACATTCAGTACTTC. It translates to CSASVLGDILKNDKNIQYF.

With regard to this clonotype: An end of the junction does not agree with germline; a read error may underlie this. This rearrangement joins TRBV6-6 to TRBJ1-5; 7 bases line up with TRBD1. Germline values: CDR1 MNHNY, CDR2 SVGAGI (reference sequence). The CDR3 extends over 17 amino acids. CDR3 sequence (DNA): TGTGCCAGCAGTCGGCTAGAGGGGGCCCATAGCAATCAGTCCCAGCATTTT. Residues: CASSRLEGAHSNQSQHF.

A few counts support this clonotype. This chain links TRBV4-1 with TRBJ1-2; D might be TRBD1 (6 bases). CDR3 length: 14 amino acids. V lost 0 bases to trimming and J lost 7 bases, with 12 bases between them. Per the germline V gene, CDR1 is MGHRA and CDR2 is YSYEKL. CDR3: CASSQDLGTTGYTF. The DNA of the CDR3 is TGCGCCAGCAGCCAAGATCTGGGGACAACTGGCTACACCTTC.

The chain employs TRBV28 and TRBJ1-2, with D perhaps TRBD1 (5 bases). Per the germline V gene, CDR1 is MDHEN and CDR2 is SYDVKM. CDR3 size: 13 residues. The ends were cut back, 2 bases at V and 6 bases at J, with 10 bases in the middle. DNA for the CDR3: TGTGCCAGCAGTTTAAGGGGCTGGAATGGCTACACCTTC. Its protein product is CASSLRGWNGYTF.

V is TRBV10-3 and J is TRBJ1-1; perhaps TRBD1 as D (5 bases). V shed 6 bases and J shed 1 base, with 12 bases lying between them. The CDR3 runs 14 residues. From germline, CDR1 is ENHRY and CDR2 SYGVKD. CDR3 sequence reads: CAISKGAENTEAFF. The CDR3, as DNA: TGTGCCATCAGCAAAGGGGCAGAGAACACTGAAGCTTTCTTT.

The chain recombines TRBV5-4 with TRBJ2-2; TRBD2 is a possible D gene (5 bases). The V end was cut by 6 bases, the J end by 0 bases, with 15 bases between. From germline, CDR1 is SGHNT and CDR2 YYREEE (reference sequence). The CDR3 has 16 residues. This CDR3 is CASTPGRVSNTGELFF. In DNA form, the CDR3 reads TGTGCCAGCACTCCCGGGCGGGTCTCGAACACCGGGGAGCTGTTTTTT. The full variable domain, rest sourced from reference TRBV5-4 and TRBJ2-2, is ETGVTQSPTHLIKTRGQQVTLRCSSQSGHNTVSWYQQALGQGPQFIFQYYREEENGRGNFPPRFSGLQFPNYSSELNVNALELDDSALYLCASTPGRVSNTGELFFGEGSRLTVL.

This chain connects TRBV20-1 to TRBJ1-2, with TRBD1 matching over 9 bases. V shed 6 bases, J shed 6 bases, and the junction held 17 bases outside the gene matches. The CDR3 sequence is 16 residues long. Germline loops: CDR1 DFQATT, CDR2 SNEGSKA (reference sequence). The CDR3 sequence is CSALPDRGALIDGYTF. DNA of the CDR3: TGCAGTGCCCTCCCGGACAGGGGAGCCCTTATCGATGGCTACACCTTC.

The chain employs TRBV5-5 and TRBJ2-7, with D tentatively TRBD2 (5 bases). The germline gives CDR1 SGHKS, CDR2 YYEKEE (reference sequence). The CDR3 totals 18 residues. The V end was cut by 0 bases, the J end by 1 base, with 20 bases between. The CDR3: CASSLGGTAGLLSYEQYF. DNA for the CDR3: TGTGCCAGCAGCTTGGGAGGAACGGCAGGACTTCTTTCCTACGAGCAGTACTTC.

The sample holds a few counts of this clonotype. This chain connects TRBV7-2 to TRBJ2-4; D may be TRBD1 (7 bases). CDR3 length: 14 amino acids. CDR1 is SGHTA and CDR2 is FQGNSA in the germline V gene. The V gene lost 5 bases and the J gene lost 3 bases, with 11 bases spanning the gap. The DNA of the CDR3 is TGTGCCAGCAGCCCAGGGGGAGGCAAAAACATTCAGTACTTC. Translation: CASSPGGGKNIQYF.

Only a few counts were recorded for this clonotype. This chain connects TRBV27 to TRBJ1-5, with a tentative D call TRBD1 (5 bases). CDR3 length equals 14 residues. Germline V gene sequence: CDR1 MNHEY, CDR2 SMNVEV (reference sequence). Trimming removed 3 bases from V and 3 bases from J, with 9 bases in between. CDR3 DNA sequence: TGTGCCAGCAGTTTCCTGGGACTCAATCAGCCCCAGCATTTT. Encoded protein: CASSFLGLNQPQHF.

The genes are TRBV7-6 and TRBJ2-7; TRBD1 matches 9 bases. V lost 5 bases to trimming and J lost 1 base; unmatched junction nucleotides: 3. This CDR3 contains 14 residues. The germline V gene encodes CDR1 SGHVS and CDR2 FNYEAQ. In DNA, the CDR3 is TGTGCCAGCAGCCACAGGGGGCAATCCTACGAGCAGTACTTC. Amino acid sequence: CASSHRGQSYEQYF.

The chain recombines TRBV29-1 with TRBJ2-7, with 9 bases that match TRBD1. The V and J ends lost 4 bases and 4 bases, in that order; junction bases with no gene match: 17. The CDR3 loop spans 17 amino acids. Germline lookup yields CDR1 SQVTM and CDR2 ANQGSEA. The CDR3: CSVVIRSSRQGGYEQYF. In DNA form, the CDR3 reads TGCAGCGTTGTAATTAGATCGTCGAGACAGGGGGGATACGAGCAGTACTTC.